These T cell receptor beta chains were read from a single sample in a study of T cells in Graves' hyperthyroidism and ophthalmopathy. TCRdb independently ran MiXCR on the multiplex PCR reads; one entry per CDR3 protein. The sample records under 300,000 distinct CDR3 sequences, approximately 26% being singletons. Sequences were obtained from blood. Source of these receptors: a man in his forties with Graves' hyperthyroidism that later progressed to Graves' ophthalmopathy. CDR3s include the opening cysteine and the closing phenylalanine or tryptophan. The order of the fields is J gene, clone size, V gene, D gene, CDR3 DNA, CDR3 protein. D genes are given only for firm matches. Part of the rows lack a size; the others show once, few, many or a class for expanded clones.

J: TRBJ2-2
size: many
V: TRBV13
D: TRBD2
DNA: TGTGCCAGCAGCCTGCCCCAGACTAGCGGGGACACCGGGGAGCTGTTTTTT
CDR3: CASSLPQTSGDTGELFF

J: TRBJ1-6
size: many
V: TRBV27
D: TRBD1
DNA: TGTGCCAGCAGTAGTGACAGGGATTCACCCCTCCACTTT
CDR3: CASSSDRDSPLHF

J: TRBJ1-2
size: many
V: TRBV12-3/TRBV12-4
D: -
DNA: TGTGCCAGCAGTCCAGGGCCCAACTATGGCTACACCTTC
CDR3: CASSPGPNYGYTF

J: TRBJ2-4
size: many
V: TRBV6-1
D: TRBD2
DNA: TGTGCCAGCAGAAAGCGGGAGTTAAGAAACATTCAGTACTTC
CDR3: CASRKRELRNIQYF

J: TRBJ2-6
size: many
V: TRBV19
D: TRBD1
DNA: TGTGCCAGTAGTAGGACAGGGGGAGACGGCTCTGGGGCCAACGTCCTGACTTTC
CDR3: CASSRTGGDGSGANVLTF

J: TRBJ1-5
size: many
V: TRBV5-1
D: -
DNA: TGCGCCAGCAGCTTGGCGCGCTCAGGGACATCTTATAGCAATCAGCCCCAGCATTTT
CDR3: CASSLARSGTSYSNQPQHF

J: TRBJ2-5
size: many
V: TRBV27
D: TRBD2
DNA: TGTGCCAGCAGTTTATTTAGCGGGAATCAAGAGACCCAGTACTTC
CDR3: CASSLFSGNQETQYF

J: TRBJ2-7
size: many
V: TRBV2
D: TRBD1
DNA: TGTGCCAGCCTCAGGGGGCTCACCTACGAGCAGTACTTC
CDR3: CASLRGLTYEQYF

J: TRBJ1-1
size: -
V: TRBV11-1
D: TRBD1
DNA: TGTGCCAGCAGGAGGACAGGGGGCCTTCAACCCCAAATGAACACTGAAGCTTTCTTT
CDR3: CASRRTGGLQPQMNTEAFF

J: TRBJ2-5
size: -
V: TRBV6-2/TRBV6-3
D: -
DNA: TGTGCCAGCAGCCCTAACAGGGTCTCTGAGACCCAGTACTTC
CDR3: CASSPNRVSETQYF

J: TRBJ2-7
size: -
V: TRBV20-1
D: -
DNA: TGCAGTGCTAGAAGAGGAGTGTACGAGCAGTACTTC
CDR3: CSARRGVYEQYF

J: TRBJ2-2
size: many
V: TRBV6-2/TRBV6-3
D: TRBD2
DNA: TGTGCCAGCAGTTCGTCTAGCGGGATCCCGGGGGAGCTGTTTTTT
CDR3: CASSSSSGIPGELFF

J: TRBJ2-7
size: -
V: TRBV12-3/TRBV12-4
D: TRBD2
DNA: TGTGCCAGCTCCAAAGGGGGTAGCGGGAGTTCCGGCGAGCAGTACTTC
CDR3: CASSKGGSGSSGEQYF